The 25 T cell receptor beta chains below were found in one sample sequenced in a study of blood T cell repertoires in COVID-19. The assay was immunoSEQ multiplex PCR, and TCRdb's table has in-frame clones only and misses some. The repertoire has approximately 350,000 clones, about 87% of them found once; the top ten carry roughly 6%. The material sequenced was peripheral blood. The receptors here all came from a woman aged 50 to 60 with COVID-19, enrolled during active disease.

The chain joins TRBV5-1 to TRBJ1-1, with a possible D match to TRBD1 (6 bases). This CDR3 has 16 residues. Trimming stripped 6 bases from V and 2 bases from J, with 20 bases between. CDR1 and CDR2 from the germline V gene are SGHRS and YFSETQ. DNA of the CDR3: TGCGCCAGCACCTCCCCGGGGGGGCGCATAAACACTGAAGCTTTCTTT. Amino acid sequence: CASTSPGGRINTEAFF.

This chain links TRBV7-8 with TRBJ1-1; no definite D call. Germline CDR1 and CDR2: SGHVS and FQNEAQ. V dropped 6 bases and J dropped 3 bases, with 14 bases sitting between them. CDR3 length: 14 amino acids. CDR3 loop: CASSQRRLDTEAFF. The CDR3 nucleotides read TGTGCCAGCAGTCAAAGGAGGTTGGACACTGAAGCTTTCTTT.

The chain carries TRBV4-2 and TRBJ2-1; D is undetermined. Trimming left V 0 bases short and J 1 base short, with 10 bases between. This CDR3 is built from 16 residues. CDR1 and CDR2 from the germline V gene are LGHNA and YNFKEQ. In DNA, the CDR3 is TGTGCCAGCAGCCAAGAGGCAGGCCTTTCCTACAATGAGCAGTTCTTC. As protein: CASSQEAGLSYNEQFF.

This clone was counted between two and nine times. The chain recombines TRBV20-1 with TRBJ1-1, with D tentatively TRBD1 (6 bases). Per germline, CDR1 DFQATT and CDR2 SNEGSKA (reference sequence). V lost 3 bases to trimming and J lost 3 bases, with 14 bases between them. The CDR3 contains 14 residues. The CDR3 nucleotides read TGCAGTGCTAGTGCCAGGGGAACGGACACTGAAGCTTTCTTT. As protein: CSASARGTDTEAFF.

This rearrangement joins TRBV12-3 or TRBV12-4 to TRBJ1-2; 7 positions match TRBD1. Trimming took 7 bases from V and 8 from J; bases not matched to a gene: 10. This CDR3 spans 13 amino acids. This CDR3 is CASTPMGRGGYTF. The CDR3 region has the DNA TGTGCCAGCACCCCGATGGGCAGGGGGGGCTACACCTTC.

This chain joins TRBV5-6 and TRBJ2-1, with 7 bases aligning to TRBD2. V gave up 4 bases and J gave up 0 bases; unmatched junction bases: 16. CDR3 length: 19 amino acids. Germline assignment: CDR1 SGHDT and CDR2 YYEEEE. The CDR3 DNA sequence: TGTGCCAGCAGCCTCCCTAGCGGCCTAGAATCTAGCTCCTACAATGAGCAGTTCTTC. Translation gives CASSLPSGLESSSYNEQFF. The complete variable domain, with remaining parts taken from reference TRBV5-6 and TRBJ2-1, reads DAGVTQSPTHLIKTRGQQVTLRCSPKSGHDTVSWYQQALGQGPQFIFQYYEEEERQRGNFPDRFSGHQFPNYSSELNVNALLLGDSALYLCASSLPSGLESSSYNEQFFGPGTRLTVL.

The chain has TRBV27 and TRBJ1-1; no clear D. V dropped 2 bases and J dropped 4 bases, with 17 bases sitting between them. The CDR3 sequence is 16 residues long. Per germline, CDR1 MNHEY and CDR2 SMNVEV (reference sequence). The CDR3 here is CASSLRLTAAGTEAFF. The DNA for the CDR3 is TGTGCCAGCAGTTTACGGTTAACGGCGGCGGGCACTGAAGCTTTCTTT.

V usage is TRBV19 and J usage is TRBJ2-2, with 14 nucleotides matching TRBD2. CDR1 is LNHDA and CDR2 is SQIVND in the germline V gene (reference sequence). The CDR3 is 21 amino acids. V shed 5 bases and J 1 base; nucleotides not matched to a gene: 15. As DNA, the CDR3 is TGTGCCAGTAGTGGGCCGATTCCGGGACTAGCGGGAGTGGGGAACACCGGGGAGCTGTTTTTT. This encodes CASSGPIPGLAGVGNTGELFF.

CDR3 coding DNA: TGCGCCAGCAGCCCTAGATACTCCGGGACTAGCGGGACTTATGAGCAGTTCTTC. It is translated as CASSPRYSGTSGTYEQFF. The V call is TRBV4-1, the J call TRBJ2-1; 13 bases align to TRBD2. Unmatched junction bases numbered 14, after V lost 4 bases and J lost 8 bases. Germline V CDR1 and CDR2: MGHRA, YSYEKL. The CDR3 is 18 amino acids.

The CDR3 DNA follows: TGTGCCAGCAGTCACACAAAGAACACTGAAGCTTTCTTT. This sequence encodes CASSHTKNTEAFF. The chain links TRBV3-1 (or the pseudogene TRBV3-2) to TRBJ1-1; D gene unclear. The germline CDR1 and CDR2 sequences are LGHDT and YNNKEL (reference sequence). Trimming removed 6 bases at V and 1 base at J, with 9 bases between. The CDR3 has 13 amino acids.

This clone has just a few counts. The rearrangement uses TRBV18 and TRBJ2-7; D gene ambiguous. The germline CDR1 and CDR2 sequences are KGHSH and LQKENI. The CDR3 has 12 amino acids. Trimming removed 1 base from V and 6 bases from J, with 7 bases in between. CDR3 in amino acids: CASSPLPPEQYF. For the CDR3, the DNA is TGTGCCAGCTCACCACTCCCTCCCGAGCAGTACTTC.

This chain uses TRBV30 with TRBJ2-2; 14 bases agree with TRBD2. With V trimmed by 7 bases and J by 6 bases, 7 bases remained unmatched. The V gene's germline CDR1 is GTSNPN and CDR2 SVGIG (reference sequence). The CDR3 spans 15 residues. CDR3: CASLPGLAGAGELFF. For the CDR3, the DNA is TGTGCCTCATTACCGGGACTAGCGGGAGCCGGGGAGCTGTTTTTT.

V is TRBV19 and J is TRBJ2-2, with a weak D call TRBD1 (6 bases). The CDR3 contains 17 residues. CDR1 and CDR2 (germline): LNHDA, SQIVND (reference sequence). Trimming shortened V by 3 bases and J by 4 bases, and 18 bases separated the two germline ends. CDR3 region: CASSIQLGAGSTGELFF. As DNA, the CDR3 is TGTGCCAGTAGTATTCAGTTGGGGGCAGGGAGCACCGGGGAGCTGTTTTTT. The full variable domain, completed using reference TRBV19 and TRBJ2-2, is DGGITQSPKYLFRKEGQNVTLSCEQNLNHDAMYWYRQDPGQGLRLIYYSQIVNDFQKGDIAEGYSVSREKKESFPLTVTSAQKNPTAFYLCASSIQLGAGSTGELFFGEGSRLTVL.

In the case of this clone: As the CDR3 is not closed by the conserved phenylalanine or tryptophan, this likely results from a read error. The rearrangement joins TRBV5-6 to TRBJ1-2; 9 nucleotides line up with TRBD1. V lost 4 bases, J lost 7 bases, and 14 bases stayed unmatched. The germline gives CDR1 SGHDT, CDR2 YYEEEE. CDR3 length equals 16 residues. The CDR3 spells CASSPQTGGAGAGYTL. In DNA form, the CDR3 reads TGTGCCAGCAGCCCTCAAACAGGGGGCGCTGGTGCTGGCTACACCCTC.

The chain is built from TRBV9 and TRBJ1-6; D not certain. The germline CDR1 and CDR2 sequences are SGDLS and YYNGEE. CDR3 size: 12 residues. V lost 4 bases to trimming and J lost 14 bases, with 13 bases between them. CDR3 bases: TGTGCCAGCAGCCGCGGCCGTGAGGCCCTCCACTTT. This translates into CASSRGREALHF.

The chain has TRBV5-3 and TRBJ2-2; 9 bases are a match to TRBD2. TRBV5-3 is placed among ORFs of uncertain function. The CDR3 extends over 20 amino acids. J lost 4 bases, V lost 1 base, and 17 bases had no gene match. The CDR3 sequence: CARSLTAEVAGVFGTGELFF. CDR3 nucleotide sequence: TGTGCCAGAAGCTTGACGGCCGAAGTAGCGGGAGTGTTTGGCACCGGGGAGCTGTTTTTT.

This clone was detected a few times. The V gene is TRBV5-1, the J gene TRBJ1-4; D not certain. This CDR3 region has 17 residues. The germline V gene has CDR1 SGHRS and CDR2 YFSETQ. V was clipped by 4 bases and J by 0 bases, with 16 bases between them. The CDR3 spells CASSPASGIATNEKLFF. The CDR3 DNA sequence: TGCGCCAGCAGCCCCGCTAGTGGTATTGCAACTAATGAAAAACTGTTTTTT.

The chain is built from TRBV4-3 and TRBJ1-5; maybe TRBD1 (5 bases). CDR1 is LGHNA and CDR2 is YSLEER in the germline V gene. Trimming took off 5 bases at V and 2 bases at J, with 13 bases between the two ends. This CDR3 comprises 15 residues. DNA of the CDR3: TGCGCCAGCAGCATGGGGTGGGGGGGCAATCAGCCCCAGCATTTT. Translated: CASSMGWGGNQPQHF.

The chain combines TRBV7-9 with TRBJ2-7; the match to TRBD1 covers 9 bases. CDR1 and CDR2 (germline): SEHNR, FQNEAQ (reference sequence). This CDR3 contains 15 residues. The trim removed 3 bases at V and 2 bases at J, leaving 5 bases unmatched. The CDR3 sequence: CASSFWTGEAYEQYF. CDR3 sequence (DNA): TGTGCCAGCAGCTTTTGGACAGGGGAAGCCTACGAGCAGTACTTC.

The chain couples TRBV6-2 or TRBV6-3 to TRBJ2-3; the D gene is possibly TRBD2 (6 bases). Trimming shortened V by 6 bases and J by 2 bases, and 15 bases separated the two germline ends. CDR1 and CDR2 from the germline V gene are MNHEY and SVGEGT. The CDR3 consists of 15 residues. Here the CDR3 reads CASSQPGLNTDTQYF. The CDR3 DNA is TGTGCCAGCAGCCAACCTGGACTAAACACAGATACGCAGTATTTT.

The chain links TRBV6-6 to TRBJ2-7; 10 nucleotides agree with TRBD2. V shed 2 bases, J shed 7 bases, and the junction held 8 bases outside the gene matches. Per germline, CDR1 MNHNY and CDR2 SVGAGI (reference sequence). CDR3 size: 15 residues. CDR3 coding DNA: TGTGCCAGCAGTTACGCTAGCGGGAGCACGGGTGAGCAGTACTTC. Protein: CASSYASGSTGEQYF.

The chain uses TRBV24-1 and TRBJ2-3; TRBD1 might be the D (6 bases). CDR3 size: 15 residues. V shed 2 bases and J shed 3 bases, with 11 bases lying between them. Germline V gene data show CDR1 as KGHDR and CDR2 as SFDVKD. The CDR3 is CATSDYRVGTDTQYF. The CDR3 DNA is TGTGCCACCAGTGATTACAGGGTTGGGACAGATACGCAGTATTTT.

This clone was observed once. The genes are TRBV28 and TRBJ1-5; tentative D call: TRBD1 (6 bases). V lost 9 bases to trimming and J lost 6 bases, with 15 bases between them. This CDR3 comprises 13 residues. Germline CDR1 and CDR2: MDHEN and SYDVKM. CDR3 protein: CASQGSWSQPQHF. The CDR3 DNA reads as TGTGCCAGTCAGGGGAGTTGGAGTCAGCCCCAGCATTTT.

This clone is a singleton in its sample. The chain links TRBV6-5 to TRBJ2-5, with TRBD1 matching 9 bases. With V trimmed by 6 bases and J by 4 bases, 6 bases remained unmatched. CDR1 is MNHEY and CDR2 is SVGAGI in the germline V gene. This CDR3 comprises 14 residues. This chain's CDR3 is CASSSGQGGETQYF. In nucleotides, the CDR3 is TGTGCCAGCAGCTCGGGACAGGGAGGAGAGACCCAGTACTTC.

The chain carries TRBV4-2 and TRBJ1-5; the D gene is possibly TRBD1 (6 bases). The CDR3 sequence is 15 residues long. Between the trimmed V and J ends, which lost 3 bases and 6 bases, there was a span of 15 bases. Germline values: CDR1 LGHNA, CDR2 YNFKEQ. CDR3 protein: CASSHKSGGGQPQHF. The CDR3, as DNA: TGTGCCAGCAGCCATAAGAGCGGGGGCGGTCAGCCCCAGCATTTT.